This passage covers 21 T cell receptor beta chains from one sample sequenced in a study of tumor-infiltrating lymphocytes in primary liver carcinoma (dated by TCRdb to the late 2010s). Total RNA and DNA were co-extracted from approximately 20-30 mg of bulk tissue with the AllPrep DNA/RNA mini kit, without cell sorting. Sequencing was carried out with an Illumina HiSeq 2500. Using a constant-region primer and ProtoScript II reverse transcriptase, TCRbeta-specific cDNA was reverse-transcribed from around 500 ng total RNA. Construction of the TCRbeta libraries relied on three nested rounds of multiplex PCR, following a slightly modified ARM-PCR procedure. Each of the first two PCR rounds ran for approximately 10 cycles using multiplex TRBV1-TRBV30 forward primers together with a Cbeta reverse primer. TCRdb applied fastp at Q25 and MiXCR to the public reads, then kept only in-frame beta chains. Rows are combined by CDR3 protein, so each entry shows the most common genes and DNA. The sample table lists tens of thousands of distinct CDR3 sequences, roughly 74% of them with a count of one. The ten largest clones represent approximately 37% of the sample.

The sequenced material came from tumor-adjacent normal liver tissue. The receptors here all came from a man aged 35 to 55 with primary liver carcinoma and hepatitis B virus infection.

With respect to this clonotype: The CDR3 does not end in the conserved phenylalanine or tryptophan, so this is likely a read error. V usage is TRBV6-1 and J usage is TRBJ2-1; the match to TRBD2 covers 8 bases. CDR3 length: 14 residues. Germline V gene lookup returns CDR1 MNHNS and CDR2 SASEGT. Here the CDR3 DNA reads TGTGCTCGCTGGTCCGGGAGGGCCGTTAATGAGCAGTTCCTC. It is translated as CARWSGRAVNEQFL.

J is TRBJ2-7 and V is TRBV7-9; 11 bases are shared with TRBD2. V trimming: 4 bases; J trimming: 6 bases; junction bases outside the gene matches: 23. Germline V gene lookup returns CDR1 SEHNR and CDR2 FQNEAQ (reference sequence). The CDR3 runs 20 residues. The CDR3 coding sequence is TGTGCCAGCAGCTCTCTCAAACTAGCGGGGGAGAAAATTGTCAGTGGCGAGCAGTACTTC. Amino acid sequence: CASSSLKLAGEKIVSGEQYF.

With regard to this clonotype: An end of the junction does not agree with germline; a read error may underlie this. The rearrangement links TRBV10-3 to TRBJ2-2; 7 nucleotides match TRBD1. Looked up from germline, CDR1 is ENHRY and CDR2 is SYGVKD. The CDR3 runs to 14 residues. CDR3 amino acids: CTIIGTANTGELFF. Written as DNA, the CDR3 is TGTACCATCATAGGGACAGCGAACACCGGGGAGCTGTTTTTT.

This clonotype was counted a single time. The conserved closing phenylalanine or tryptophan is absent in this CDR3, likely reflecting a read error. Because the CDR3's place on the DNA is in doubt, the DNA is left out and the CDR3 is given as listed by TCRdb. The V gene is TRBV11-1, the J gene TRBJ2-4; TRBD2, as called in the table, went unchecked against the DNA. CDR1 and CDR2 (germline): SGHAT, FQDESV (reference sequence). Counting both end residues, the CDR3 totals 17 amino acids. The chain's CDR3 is CASSFPGASGTKNILYI.

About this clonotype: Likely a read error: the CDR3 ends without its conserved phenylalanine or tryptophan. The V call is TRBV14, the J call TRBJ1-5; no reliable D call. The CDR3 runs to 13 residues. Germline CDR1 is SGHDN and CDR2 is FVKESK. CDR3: CANSQGRDQPQHY. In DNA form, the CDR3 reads TGTGCCAACAGCCAAGGACGGGATCAGCCCCAGCATTAT.

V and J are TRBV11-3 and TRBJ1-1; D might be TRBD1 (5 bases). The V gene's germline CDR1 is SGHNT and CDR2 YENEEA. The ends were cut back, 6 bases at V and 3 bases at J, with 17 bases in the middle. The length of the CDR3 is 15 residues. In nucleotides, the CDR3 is TGTGCCAGCAGACGTGGGGGGTCATGGGACACTGAAGCTTTCTTT. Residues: CASRRGGSWDTEAFF.

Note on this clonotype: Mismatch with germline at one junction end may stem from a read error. The CDR3 reads CAISEPPARVINTEAFF. The CDR3 bases are TGTGCCATTAGTGAGCCTCCGGCACGGGTAATTAACACTGAAGCTTTCTTT. The chain carries TRBV10-3 and TRBJ1-1; D is unclear. The CDR3 runs 17 residues. Germline V gene data show CDR1 as ENHRY and CDR2 as SYGVKD.

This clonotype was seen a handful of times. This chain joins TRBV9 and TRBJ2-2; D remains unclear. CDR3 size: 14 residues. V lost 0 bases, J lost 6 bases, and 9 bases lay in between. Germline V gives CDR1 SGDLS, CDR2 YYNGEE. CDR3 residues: CASSVGDPAGELFF. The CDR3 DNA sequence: TGTGCCAGCAGCGTAGGAGATCCGGCCGGGGAGCTGTTTTTT.

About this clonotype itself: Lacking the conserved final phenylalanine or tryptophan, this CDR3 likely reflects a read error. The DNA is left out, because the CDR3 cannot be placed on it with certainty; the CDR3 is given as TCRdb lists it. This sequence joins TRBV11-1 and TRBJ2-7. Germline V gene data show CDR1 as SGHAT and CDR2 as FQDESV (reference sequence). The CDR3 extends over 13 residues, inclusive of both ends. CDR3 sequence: CTSRGKRFYEQYI.

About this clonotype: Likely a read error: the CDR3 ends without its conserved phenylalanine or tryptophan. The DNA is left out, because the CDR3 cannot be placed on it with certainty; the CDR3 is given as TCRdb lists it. CDR3 sequence: CASSDGTDTWELLS. J is TRBJ2-2 and V is TRBV10-1; whether TRBD1, the table's D call, matches the DNA was not checked. Germline assignment: CDR1 WNHNN and CDR2 SYGVQD (reference sequence). The CDR3 numbers 14 amino acids, ends counted.

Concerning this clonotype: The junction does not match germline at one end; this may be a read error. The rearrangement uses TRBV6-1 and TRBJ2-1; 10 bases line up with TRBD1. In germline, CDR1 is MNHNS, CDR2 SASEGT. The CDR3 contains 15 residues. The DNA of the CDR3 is TGTGCCAGCAGTGGGGGGACAGGGGAATCCAATGAGCACTACTTC. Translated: CASSGGTGESNEHYF.

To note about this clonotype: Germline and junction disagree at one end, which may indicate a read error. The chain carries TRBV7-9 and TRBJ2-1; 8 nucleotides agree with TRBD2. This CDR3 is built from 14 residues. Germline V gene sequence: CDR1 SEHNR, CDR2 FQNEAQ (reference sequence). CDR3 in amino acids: CTSSLAGAGVEQFF. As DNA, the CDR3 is TGTACCAGCAGCTTAGCAGGAGCGGGGGTTGAGCAGTTCTTC.

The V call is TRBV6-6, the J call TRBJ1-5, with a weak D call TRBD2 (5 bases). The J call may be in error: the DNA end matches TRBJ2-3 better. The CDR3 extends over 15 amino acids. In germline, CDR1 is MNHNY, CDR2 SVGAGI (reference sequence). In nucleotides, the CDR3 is TGTACTAGTAGCCGTAGCTGGAGGAGCAATCAGCCCCAGTATTTT. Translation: CTSSRSWRSNQPQYF.

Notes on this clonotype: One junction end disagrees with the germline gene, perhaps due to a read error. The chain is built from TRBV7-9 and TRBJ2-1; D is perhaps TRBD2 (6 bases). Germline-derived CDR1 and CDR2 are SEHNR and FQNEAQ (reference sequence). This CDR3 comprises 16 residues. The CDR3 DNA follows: TGTACCAGCAGCCCCCTCCGACTAACGGGAGTTTATGAGCAGTTCTTC. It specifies CTSSPLRLTGVYEQFF.

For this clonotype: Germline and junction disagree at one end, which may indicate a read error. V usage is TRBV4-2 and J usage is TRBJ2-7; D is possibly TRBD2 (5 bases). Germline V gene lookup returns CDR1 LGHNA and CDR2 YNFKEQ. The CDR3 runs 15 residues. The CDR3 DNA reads TGTGCCAGCAGCCAAGATATGGGGAGCGGCTGCGAGAAGTACTTC. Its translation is CASSQDMGSGCEKYF.

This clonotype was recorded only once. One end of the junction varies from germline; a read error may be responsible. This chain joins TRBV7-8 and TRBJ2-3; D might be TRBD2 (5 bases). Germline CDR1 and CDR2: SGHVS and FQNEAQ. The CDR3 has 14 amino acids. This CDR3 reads CTSSSDLYEGTQYF. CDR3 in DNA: TGTACCAGCAGCTCCGACTTGTACGAGGGTACGCAGTATTTT.

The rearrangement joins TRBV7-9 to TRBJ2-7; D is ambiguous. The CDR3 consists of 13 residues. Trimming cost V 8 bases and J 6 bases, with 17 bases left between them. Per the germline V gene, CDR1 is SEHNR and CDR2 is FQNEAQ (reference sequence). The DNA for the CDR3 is TGTGCCAGCGGCCCAGGTTTTGACGGCGAGCAGTACTTC. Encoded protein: CASGPGFDGEQYF.

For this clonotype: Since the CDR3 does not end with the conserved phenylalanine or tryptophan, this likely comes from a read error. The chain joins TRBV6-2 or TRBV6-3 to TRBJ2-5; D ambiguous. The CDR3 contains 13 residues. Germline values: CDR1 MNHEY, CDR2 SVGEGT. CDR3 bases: TGTGCCAGCAGTTTTCCAGTGCAAGGGACCCAGTACTTA. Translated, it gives CASSFPVQGTQYL.

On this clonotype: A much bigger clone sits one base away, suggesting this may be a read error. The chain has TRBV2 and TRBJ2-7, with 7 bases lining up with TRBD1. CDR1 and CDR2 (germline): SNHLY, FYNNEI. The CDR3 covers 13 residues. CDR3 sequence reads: CASSETGSYEPYF. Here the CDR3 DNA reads TGTGCCAGCAGTGAGACAGGGTCCTACGAGCCGTACTTC.

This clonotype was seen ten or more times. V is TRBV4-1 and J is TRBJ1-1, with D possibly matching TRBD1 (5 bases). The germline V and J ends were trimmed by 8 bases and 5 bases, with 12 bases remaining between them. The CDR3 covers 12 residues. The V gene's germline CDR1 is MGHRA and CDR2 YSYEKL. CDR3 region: CASGARGTEAFF. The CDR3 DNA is TGCGCCAGCGGGGCGCGCGGGACTGAAGCTTTCTTT.

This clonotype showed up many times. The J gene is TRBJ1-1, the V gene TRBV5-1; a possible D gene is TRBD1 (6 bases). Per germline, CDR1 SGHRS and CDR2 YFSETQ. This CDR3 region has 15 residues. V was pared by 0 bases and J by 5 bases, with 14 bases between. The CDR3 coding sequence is TGCGCCAGCAGCTTGGTAGGCAGGGGAGGAACTGAAGCTTTCTTT. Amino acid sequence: CASSLVGRGGTEAFF.